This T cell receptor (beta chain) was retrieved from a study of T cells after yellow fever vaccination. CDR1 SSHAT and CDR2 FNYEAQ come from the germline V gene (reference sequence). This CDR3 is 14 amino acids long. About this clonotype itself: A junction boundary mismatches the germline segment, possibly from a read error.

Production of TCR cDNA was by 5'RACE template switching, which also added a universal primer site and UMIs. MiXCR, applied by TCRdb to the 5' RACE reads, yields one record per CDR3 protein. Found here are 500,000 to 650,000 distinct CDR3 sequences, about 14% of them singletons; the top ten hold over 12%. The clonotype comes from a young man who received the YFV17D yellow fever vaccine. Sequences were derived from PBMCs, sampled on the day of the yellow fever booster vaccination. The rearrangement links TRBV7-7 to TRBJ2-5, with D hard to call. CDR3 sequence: CASSLYASQETQYF. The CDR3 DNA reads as TGTGCTAGCAGCTTATACGCCAGCCAAGAGACCCAGTACTTC.